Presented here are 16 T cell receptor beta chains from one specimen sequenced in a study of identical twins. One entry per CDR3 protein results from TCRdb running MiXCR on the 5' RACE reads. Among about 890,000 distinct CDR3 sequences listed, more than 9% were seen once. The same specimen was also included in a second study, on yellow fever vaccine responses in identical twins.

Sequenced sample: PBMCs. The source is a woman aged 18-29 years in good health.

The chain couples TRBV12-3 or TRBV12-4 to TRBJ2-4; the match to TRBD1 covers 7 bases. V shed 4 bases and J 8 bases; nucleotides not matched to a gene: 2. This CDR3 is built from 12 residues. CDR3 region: CASSYDRDIQYF. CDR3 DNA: TGTGCCAGCAGTTATGACAGGGACATTCAGTACTTC.

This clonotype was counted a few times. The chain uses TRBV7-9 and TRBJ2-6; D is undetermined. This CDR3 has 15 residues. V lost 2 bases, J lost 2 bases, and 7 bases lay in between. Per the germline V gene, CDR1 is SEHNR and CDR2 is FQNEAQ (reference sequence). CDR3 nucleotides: TGTGCCAGCAGCTTACCCAAAACTGGGGCCAACGTCCTGACTTTC. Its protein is CASSLPKTGANVLTF.

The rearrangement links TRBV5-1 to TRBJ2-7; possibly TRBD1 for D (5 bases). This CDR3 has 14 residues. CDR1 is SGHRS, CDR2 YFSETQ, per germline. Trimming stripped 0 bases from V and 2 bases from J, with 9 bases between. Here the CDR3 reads CASSLEPGTYEQYF. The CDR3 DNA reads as TGCGCCAGCAGCTTGGAGCCAGGGACCTACGAGCAGTACTTC.

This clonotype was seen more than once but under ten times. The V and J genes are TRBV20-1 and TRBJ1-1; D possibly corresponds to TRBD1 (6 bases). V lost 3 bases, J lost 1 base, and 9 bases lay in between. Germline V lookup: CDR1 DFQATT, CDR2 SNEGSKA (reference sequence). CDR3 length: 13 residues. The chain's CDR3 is CSASTRGNTEAFF. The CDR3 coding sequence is TGCAGTGCTAGCACCAGGGGGAACACTGAAGCTTTCTTT.

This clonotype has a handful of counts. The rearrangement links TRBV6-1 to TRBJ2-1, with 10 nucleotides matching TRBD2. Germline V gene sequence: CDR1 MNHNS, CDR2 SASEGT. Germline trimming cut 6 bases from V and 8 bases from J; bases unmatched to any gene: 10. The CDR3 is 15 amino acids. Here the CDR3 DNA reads TGTGCCAGCAGCGCACTAGCGGGGCGAGGGGATGAGCAGTTCTTC. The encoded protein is CASSALAGRGDEQFF.

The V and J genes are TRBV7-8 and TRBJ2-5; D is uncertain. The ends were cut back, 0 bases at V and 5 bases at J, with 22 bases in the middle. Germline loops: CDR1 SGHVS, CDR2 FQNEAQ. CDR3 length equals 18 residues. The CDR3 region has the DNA TGTGCCAGCAGCTTAGCACCTCTATCTTATCGCAGTTGGGAGACCCAGTACTTC. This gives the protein CASSLAPLSYRSWETQYF.

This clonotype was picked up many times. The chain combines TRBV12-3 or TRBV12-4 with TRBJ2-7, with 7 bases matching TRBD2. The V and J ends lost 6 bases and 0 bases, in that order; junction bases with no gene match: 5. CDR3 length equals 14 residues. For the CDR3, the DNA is TGTGCCAGCAGCCCGACTAGCATCTCCTACGAGCAGTACTTC. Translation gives CASSPTSISYEQYF.

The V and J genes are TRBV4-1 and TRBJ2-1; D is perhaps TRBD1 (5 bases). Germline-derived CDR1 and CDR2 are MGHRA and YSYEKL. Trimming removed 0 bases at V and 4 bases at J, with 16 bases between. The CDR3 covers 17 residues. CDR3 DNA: TGCGCCAGCAGCCAAGATCTCATAAGGGGTTTTTACAATGAGCAGTTCTTC. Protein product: CASSQDLIRGFYNEQFF.

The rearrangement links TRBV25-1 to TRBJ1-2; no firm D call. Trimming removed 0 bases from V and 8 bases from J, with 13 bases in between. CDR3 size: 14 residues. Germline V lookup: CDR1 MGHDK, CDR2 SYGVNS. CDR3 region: CASSEYGAEWGYTF. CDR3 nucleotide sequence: TGTGCCAGCAGTGAATATGGCGCGGAGTGGGGCTACACCTTC.

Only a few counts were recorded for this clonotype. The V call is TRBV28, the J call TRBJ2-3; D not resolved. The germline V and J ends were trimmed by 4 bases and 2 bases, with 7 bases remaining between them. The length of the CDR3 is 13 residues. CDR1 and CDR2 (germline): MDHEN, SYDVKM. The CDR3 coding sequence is TGTGCCAGCAGTTCACGGGCCACAGATACGCAGTATTTT. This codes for CASSSRATDTQYF.

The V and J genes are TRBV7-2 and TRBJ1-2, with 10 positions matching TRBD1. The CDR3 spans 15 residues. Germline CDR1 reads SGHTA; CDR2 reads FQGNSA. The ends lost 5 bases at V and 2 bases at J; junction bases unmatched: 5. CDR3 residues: CASSAGQGGNYGYTF. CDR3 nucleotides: TGTGCCAGCAGCGCAGGACAGGGGGGAAACTATGGCTACACCTTC.

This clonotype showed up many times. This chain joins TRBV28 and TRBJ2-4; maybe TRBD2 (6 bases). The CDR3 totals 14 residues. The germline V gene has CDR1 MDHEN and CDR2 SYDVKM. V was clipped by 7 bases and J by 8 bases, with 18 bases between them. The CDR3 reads CASTPDRPGDIQYF. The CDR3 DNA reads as TGTGCCAGCACCCCGGACCGACCGGGGGACATTCAGTACTTC.

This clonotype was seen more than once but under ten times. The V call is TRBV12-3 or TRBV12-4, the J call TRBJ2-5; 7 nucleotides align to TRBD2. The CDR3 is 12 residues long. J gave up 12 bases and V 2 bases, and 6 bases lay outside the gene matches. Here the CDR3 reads CASSLLGLEKYF. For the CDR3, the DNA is TGTGCCAGCAGTTTATTAGGACTAGAAAAGTACTTC.

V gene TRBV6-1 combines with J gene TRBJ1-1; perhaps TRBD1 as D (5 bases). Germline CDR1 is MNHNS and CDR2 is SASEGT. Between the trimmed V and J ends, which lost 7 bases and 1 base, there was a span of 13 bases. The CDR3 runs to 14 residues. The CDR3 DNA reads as TGTGCCAGCACCTCCATAACAGGGAACACTGAAGCTTTCTTT. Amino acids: CASTSITGNTEAFF.

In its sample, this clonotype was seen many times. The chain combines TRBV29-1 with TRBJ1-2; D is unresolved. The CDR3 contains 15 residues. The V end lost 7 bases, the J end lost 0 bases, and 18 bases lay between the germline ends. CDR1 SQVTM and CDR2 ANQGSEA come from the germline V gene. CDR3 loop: CSASGAGDTNYGYTF. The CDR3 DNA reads TGCAGCGCCTCCGGCGCTGGGGATACTAACTATGGCTACACCTTC. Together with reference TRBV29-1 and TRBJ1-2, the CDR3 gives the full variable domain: SAVISQKPSRDICQRGTSLTIQCQVDSQVTMMFWYRQQPGQSLTLIATANQGSEATYESGFVIDKFPISRPNLTFSTLTVSNMSPEDSSIYLCSASGAGDTNYGYTFGSGTRLTVV.

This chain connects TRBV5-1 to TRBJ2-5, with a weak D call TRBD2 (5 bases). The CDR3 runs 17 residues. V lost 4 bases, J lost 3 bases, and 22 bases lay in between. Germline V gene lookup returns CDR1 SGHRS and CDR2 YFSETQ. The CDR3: CASSNEPGRSGEETQYF. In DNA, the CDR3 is TGCGCCAGCAGCAACGAACCGGGCCGAAGCGGTGAAGAGACCCAGTACTTC.